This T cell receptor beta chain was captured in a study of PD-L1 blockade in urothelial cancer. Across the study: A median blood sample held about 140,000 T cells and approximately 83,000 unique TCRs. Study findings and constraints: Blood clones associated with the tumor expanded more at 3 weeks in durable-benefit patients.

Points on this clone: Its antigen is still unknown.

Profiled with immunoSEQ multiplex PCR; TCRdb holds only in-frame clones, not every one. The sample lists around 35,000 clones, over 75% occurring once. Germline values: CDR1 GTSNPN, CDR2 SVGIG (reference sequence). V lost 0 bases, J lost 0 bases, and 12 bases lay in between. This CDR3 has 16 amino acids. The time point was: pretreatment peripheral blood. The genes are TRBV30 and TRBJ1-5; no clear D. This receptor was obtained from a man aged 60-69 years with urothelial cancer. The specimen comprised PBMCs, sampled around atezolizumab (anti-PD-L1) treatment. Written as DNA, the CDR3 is TGTGCCTGGAGTGTACGAGGAGTTCCTAGCAATCAGCCCCAGCATTTT. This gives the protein CAWSVRGVPSNQPQHF. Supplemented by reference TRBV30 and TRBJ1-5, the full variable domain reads SQTIHQWPATLVQPVGSPLSLECTVEGTSNPNLYWYRQAAGRGLQLLFYSVGIGQISSEVPQNLSASRPQDRQFILSSKKLLLSDSGFYLCAWSVRGVPSNQPQHFGDGTRLSIL.